A single sample gave rise to the 14 T cell receptor beta chains below, sequenced in a study of tumor and adjacent non-tumor tissue in lung cancer. Three rounds of nested PCR, following a modified ARM-PCR protocol, produced the TCRbeta library. Via MiXCR, TCRdb re-called the multiplex PCR reads, giving one row per CDR3 protein. Among roughly 140,000 distinct CDR3 sequences, around 65% were seen once, and the ten largest hold around a sixth. RNA was extracted from bulk tissue without any cell sorting. Specimen: lung tumor tissue. These receptors all come from a man aged 55 to 70 with small cell lung cancer.

Of note for this clonotype: With a much larger clone just one base away, this may be a read error. The conserved phenylalanine or tryptophan normally closing the CDR3 is absent here, so this likely arose from a read error. This chain links TRBV10-3 with TRBJ1-2, with D uncertain. Germline lookup yields CDR1 ENHRY and CDR2 SYGVKD. Trimming pared 4 bases from V and 5 bases from J, leaving 8 bases between. The CDR3 sequence is 12 residues long. Here the CDR3 reads CAISGELYGYTL. CDR3 sequence (DNA): TGTGCCATCAGTGGTGAGCTATATGGCTACACCCTC.

In the case of this clonotype: This may be a read error, as it is one base from a much larger clone. This chain connects TRBV20-1 to TRBJ2-7, with 8 bases matching TRBD2. Germline CDR1 and CDR2: DFQATT and SNEGSKA (reference sequence). CDR3 size: 15 residues. V was pared by 3 bases and J by 2 bases, with 9 bases of the junction left unmatched. CDR3 protein: CSASSPSGSPYEQYF. The CDR3 nucleotides are TGCAGTGCTAGTAGTCCGAGCGGGAGTCCCTACGAGCAGTACTTC.

Notes on this clonotype: A junction boundary mismatches the germline segment, possibly from a read error. V and J are TRBV10-3 and TRBJ2-1; D gene ambiguous. The CDR3 is 18 residues long. Germline V gene lookup returns CDR1 ENHRY and CDR2 SYGVKD. CDR3 coding DNA: TGTGCCATCAGAGAGTTCACTCATTCCCAGGACCCGTACAATGAGCAGTTCTTC. Amino acid sequence: CAIREFTHSQDPYNEQFF.

Of note for this clonotype: A much larger clone lies a single base off, so this may be a read error. The rearrangement uses TRBV5-1 and TRBJ2-7; TRBD2 might be the D (5 bases). The CDR3 loop spans 15 amino acids. Looked up from germline, CDR1 is SGHRS and CDR2 is YFSETQ. The CDR3 DNA reads TGCGTCAGCAGCTTGGAGGTCGGACCCCCCTACGAGCAGTACTTC. This gives the protein CVSSLEVGPPYEQYF.

In this sample, this clonotype turned up a few times. This sequence joins TRBV28 and TRBJ1-5; no clear D gene. CDR3 length equals 12 residues. The V and J ends lost 6 bases and 5 bases respectively, with 8 bases between them. In germline, CDR1 is MDHEN, CDR2 SYDVKM. The CDR3 nucleotides read TGTGCCAGCAGCTTTGTCTATCAGCCCCAGCATTTT. Translation gives CASSFVYQPQHF.

This clonotype was seen more than once but under ten times. This may come from a read error, since a much larger clone is one base off. The chain links TRBV11-3 to TRBJ2-3; D possibly corresponds to TRBD1 (5 bases). CDR1 and CDR2 (germline): SGHNT, YENEEA. The CDR3 length is 13 residues. CDR3 coding DNA: TGTGCCAGCAGCTTGGACAACACAGATATGCAGTATTTT. This translates into CASSLDNTDMQYF.

The genes are TRBV12-3 or TRBV12-4 and TRBJ1-3; 11 bases fit TRBD1. V shed 6 bases and J 9 bases; nucleotides not matched to a gene: 10. The CDR3 sequence is 15 residues long. The chain's CDR3 is CASRVSGTGGRTIYF. The DNA of the CDR3 is TGTGCCAGCAGAGTCTCCGGGACAGGGGGTCGCACCATATATTTT.

The sample holds one count of this clonotype. The conserved closing phenylalanine or tryptophan is absent in this CDR3, likely reflecting a read error. The chain recombines TRBV29-1 with TRBJ2-2; D is unclear. Germline loops: CDR1 SQVTM, CDR2 ANQGSEA. The CDR3 extends over 16 amino acids. CDR3: CRVEERPCPPTGELFY. CDR3 nucleotide sequence: TGCAGGGTTGAAGAAAGGCCATGCCCTCCTACCGGGGAGCTGTTTTAT.

Concerning this clonotype itself: At one of its ends the junction is not consistent with the germline gene, which may arise from a read error. This sequence joins TRBV6-5 and TRBJ1-4; no reliable D call. Germline V lookup: CDR1 MNHEY, CDR2 SVGAGI. CDR3 length: 12 amino acids. DNA for the CDR3: TGTGCCAGCGGAGTTACGGATGAAGAACTGCTTTTT. Encoded protein: CASGVTDEELLF.

Remarks on this clonotype: This is likely a read error, given that the CDR3 carries no conserved phenylalanine or tryptophan at its end. The rearrangement joins TRBV11-2 to TRBJ2-1; D is possibly TRBD1 or TRBD2 (5 bases each). Germline V gives CDR1 SGHAT, CDR2 FQNNGV. V shed 4 bases and J shed 5 bases, with 18 bases lying between them. The CDR3 covers 16 residues. The CDR3 sequence is CASSYGTLGSHNEQFL. Here the CDR3 DNA reads TGTGCCAGCAGCTACGGGACCCTGGGGTCCCACAATGAGCAGTTCCTC.

The genes are TRBV28 and TRBJ2-5; D unclear. CDR3 length: 13 residues. With 3 bases removed from V and 2 bases from J, the gap between germline ends came to 7 bases. The germline V gene has CDR1 MDHEN and CDR2 SYDVKM. The CDR3 reads CASSLSYQETQYF. For the CDR3, the DNA is TGTGCCAGCAGTTTGTCTTATCAAGAGACCCAGTACTTC.

V and J are TRBV6-1 and TRBJ2-7, with TRBD1 matching over 7 bases. The CDR3 sequence is 15 residues long. Trimming removed 7 bases from V and 6 bases from J; junction bases left unmatched: 15. Germline values: CDR1 MNHNS, CDR2 SASEGT. As DNA, the CDR3 is TGTGCCAGCATAAAGGAGAGGGACAGAGGGCTCGAGCAGTACTTC. As protein: CASIKERDRGLEQYF.

This clonotype was counted between two and nine times. The rearrangement uses TRBV25-1 and TRBJ2-3; D unclear. The CDR3 length is 13 residues. Deletions cut 3 bases from V and 2 bases from J, with 6 bases between. Germline CDR1 and CDR2: MGHDK and SYGVNS. The CDR3 bases are TGTGCCAGCAGTGACCTATACACAGATACGCAGTATTTT. This translates into CASSDLYTDTQYF. The whole variable domain, filled in from reference TRBV25-1 and TRBJ2-3, reads EADIYQTPRYLVIGTGKKITLECSQTMGHDKMYWYQQDPGMELHLIHYSYGVNSTEKGDLSSESTVSRIRTEHFPLTLESARPSHTSQYLCASSDLYTDTQYFGPGTRLTVL.

Comments on this clonotype: Its ends do not fully match the called genes, so a read error is possible. The genes are TRBV6-6 and TRBJ2-1; 8 bases align to TRBD2. The CDR3 runs to 17 residues. The V gene's germline CDR1 is MNHNY and CDR2 SVGAGI (reference sequence). The CDR3 DNA reads as TGTGCCAGCAGTTACAGCACGGGAGGGACTCACCTAAATGAGCGGTTCTTC. The encoded protein is CASSYSTGGTHLNERFF.